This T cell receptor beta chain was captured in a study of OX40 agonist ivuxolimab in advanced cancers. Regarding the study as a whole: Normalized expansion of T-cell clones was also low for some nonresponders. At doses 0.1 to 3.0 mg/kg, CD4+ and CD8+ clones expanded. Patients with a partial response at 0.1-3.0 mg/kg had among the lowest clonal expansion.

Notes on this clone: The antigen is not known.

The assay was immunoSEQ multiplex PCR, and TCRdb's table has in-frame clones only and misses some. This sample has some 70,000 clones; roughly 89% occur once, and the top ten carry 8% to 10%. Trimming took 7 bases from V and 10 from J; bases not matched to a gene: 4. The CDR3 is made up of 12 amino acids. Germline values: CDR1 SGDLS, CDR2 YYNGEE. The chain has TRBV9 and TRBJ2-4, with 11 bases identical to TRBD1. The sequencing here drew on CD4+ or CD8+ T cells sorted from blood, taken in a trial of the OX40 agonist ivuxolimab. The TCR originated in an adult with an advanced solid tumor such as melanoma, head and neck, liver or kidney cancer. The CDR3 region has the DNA TGTGCCAGCTCCGGGGACAGGGGGATTCAGTACTTC. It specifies CASSGDRGIQYF. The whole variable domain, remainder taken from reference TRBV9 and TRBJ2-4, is DSGVTQTPKHLITATGQRVTLRCSPRSGDLSVYWYQQSLDQGLQFLIQYYNGEERAKGNILERFSAQQFPDLHSELNLSSLELGDSALYFCASSGDRGIQYFGAGTRLSVL.